The 4 T cell receptor beta chains below all came from one sample that was sequenced in a study of T cells after yellow fever vaccination. TCRdb redid the calling of the 5' RACE reads with MiXCR, one entry per CDR3 protein. The sample contains some 240,000 distinct CDR3 sequences, approximately 3.5% of which appear only once. The sequencing here drew on PBMCs, taken 15 days after the yellow fever booster vaccination. Every receptor here comes from a young man who received the YFV17D yellow fever vaccine.

This clonotype was counted at least ten times. The rearrangement joins TRBV5-1 to TRBJ1-6; no clear D. Germline values: CDR1 SGHRS, CDR2 YFSETQ. V lost 4 bases to trimming and J lost 9 bases, with 14 bases between them. This CDR3 contains 14 residues. The CDR3 DNA is TGCGCCAGCAGCCTGGACCAAGTTGGTTCACCCCTCCACTTT. Residues: CASSLDQVGSPLHF.

This clonotype was seen at least ten times. The rearrangement joins TRBV20-1 to TRBJ2-1, with 11 positions matching TRBD2. The CDR3 extends over 15 amino acids. CDR1 is DFQATT and CDR2 is SNEGSKA in the germline V gene (reference sequence). Trimming took 5 bases from V and 5 from J; bases not matched to a gene: 8. The CDR3 loop reads CSARQLAGANNEQFF. The CDR3 nucleotides are TGCAGTGCTCGACAACTAGCGGGGGCCAACAATGAGCAGTTCTTC.

This clonotype was detected ten times or more. The gene calls are TRBV7-2 and TRBJ2-7; TRBD2 matches 10 bases. The CDR3 loop spans 17 amino acids. The V segment lost 1 base and the J segment 0 bases; nucleotides outside the gene matches: 6. Germline CDR1 reads SGHTA; CDR2 reads FQGNSA. CDR3 coding DNA: TGTGCCAGCAGCTTAGTCGGTAGCGGGGGGCTCTCCTACGAGCAGTACTTC. Translation gives CASSLVGSGGLSYEQYF.

This clonotype was recorded at least ten times. The chain carries TRBV18 and TRBJ2-3, with D perhaps TRBD2 (6 bases). Germline V gives CDR1 KGHSH, CDR2 LQKENI. Trimming removed 6 bases from V and 4 bases from J, with 17 bases in between. CDR3 size: 15 residues. The CDR3 nucleotides are TGTGCCAGCTCTCCGCGCGGAGGGGTGGCAGATACGCAGTATTTT. This gives the protein CASSPRGGVADTQYF.